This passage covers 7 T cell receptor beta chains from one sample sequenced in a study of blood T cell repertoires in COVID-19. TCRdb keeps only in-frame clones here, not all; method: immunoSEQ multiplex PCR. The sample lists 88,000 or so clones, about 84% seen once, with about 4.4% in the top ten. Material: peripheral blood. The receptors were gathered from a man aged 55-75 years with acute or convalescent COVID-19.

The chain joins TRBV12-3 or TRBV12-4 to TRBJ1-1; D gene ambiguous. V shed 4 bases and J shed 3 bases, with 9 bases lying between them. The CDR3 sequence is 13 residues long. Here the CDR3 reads CASSYGTYTEAFF. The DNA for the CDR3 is TGTGCCAGCAGTTATGGCACATACACTGAAGCTTTCTTT.

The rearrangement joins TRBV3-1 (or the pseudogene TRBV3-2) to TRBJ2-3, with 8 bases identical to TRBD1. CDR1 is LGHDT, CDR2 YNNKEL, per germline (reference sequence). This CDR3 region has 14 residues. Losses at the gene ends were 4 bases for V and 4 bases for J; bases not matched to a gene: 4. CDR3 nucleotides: TGTGCCAGCAGCCGTCGGACAGGGTCAGATACGCAGTATTTT. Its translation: CASSRRTGSDTQYF.

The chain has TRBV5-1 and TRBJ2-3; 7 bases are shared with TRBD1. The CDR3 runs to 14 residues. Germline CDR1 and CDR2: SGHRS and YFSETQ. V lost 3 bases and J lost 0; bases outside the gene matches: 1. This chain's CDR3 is CASSSTGSTDTQYF. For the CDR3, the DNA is TGCGCCAGCAGCTCGACAGGGAGCACAGATACGCAGTATTTT.

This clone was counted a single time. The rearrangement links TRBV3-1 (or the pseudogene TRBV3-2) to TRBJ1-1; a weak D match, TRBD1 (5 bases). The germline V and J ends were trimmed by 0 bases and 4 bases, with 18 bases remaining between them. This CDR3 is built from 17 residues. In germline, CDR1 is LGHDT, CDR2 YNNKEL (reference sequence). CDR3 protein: CASSQDRGGGAATEAFF. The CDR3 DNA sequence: TGTGCCAGCAGCCAAGATCGCGGGGGAGGTGCGGCCACTGAAGCTTTCTTT.

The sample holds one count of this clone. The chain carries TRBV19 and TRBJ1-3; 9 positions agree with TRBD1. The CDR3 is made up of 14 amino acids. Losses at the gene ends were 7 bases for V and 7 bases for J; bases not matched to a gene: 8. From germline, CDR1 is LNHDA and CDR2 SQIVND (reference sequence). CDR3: CASIGQGRGNTIYF. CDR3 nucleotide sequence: TGTGCCAGTATCGGACAGGGGAGAGGGAACACCATATATTTT.

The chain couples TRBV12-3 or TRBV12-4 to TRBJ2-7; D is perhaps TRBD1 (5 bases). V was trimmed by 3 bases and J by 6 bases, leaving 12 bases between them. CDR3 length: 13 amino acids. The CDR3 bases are TGTGCCAGCAGTTTGCAGGGTGTAGGCGAGCAGTACTTC. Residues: CASSLQGVGEQYF.

The CDR3 protein is CASSIQGQLNQPQHF. In DNA, the CDR3 is TGTGCCAGTAGTATACAGGGACAGCTCAATCAGCCCCAGCATTTT. The chain recombines TRBV19 with TRBJ1-5; 7 bases match TRBD1. Germline lookup yields CDR1 LNHDA and CDR2 SQIVND (reference sequence). V was pared by 2 bases and J by 3 bases, with 4 bases of the junction left unmatched. The CDR3 sequence is 15 residues long. The full variable domain, completed using reference TRBV19 and TRBJ1-5, is DGGITQSPKYLFRKEGQNVTLSCEQNLNHDAMYWYRQDPGQGLRLIYYSQIVNDFQKGDIAEGYSVSREKKESFPLTVTSAQKNPTAFYLCASSIQGQLNQPQHFGDGTRLSIL.